Below, 4 T cell receptor beta chains from the same sample are listed, as sequenced in a study of T cell repertoires in aging, cancer and after chemotherapy. Amplification of TCR beta used genomic DNA extracted from peripheral blood. Multiplex touch-down PCR with TRB-A/B primers amplified rearranged V-D-J TRB sequences. From the multiplex PCR reads, TCRdb called clonotypes with MiXCR, one entry per CDR3 protein. Here the sample spans about 3,000 distinct CDR3 sequences, 30% being singletons. Source material: blood. The receptor set was obtained from a human donor in good health.

In this sample, this clonotype is medium-sized. The V and J genes are TRBV11-2 and TRBJ2-3; D tentatively reads TRBD1 or TRBD2 (5 bases each). The germline gives CDR1 SGHAT, CDR2 FQNNGV. Trimming left V 3 bases short and J 2 bases short, with 12 bases between. The CDR3 extends over 15 amino acids. CDR3 sequence: CASSFSLGDTDTQYF. The CDR3 bases are TGTGCCAGCAGCTTTTCCCTGGGGGACACAGATACGCAGTATTTT.

Concerning this clonotype: This may be a read error: a much more frequent sequence differs by one nucleotide. J is TRBJ2-2 and V is TRBV6-2 or TRBV6-3; D not certain. This CDR3 spans 15 amino acids. V lost 9 bases and J lost 3, with 17 bases in between. The germline CDR1 and CDR2 sequences are MNHEY and SVGEGT. CDR3 nucleotides: TGTGCCAGAAGTGACCACTTCCGCGACACCGGGGAGCTGTTTTTT. This encodes CARSDHFRDTGELFF.

This chain connects TRBV30 to TRBJ2-3; no reliable D call. Trimming left V 5 bases short and J 0 bases short, with 6 bases between. Germline V gives CDR1 GTSNPN, CDR2 SVGIG (reference sequence). This CDR3 spans 12 amino acids. In DNA form, the CDR3 reads TGTGCCTGGGTTCCGAGCACAGATACGCAGTATTTT. Amino acids: CAWVPSTDTQYF.

The CDR3 protein is CASSDRAYGYTF. The CDR3 DNA reads as TGTGCCAGCAGTGACCGGGCCTATGGCTACACCTTC. The V gene is TRBV25-1, the J gene TRBJ1-2; unclear D gene. Trimming stripped 3 bases from V and 4 bases from J, with 6 bases between. CDR1 MGHDK and CDR2 SYGVNS come from the germline V gene. The CDR3 length is 12 residues.